Listed here are 29 T cell receptor beta chains from one sample, sequenced in a study of control samples from healthy donors and cancer patients. Measured with immunoSEQ multiplex PCR; TCRdb has only the in-frame clones, and not every one. The repertoire includes 150,000 to 200,000 clones, roughly 94% of them detected once, and about 14% sits in the top ten. The sequencing sample was made of PBMCs. Receptors originate from a man aged 55 to 70 with colorectal cancer.

This chain joins TRBV5-1 and TRBJ2-2; 13 bases are shared with TRBD2. CDR1 is SGHRS and CDR2 is YFSETQ in the germline V gene. The CDR3 extends over 16 amino acids. V shed 5 bases and J 4 bases; nucleotides not matched to a gene: 5. CDR3 in amino acids: CASRLAGGPSTGELFF. The CDR3 bases are TGCGCCAGCAGACTAGCGGGGGGGCCAAGCACCGGGGAGCTGTTTTTT.

The chain combines TRBV2 with TRBJ1-5; no clear D gene. Germline values: CDR1 SNHLY, CDR2 FYNNEI. The germline V and J ends were trimmed by 6 bases and 0 bases, with 12 bases remaining between them. This CDR3 comprises 15 residues. The CDR3 region is CASRLDSYSNQPQHF. The CDR3 region has the DNA TGTGCCAGCAGACTTGATAGTTATAGCAATCAGCCCCAGCATTTT.

This sequence joins TRBV6-6 and TRBJ1-6; perhaps TRBD1 as D (6 bases). Deletions cut 0 bases from V and 10 bases from J, with 10 bases between. This CDR3 is 14 amino acids long. Germline CDR1 reads MNHNY; CDR2 reads SVGAGI (reference sequence). The CDR3, as DNA: TGTGCCAGCAGTTACTCGGAGGGGGGCTCACCCCTCCACTTT. Protein sequence: CASSYSEGGSPLHF.

This rearrangement joins TRBV29-1 to TRBJ1-1; tentatively, D is TRBD1 (5 bases). This CDR3 region has 13 residues. V lost 7 bases, J lost 2 bases, and 14 bases lay in between. Per the germline V gene, CDR1 is SQVTM and CDR2 is ANQGSEA. CDR3 in DNA: TGCAGCGCTCAAATGGGACGCAACACTGAAGCTTTCTTT. Its protein is CSAQMGRNTEAFF.

The gene calls are TRBV4-1 and TRBJ2-2; D is perhaps TRBD2 (6 bases). The CDR3 consists of 16 residues. V was shortened by 3 bases and J by 1 base, with 12 bases between the two germline ends. Germline V gives CDR1 MGHRA, CDR2 YSYEKL. DNA for the CDR3: TGCGCCAGCAGCCAGAACCGGGACTGGAACACCGGGGAGCTGTTTTTT. It encodes CASSQNRDWNTGELFF.

The J gene is TRBJ2-7, the V gene TRBV6-5, with TRBD2 identical over 7 bases. V was clipped by 11 bases and J by 13 bases; unmatched bases: 14. The CDR3 is made up of 11 amino acids. Germline V gives CDR1 MNHEY, CDR2 SVGAGI. The CDR3 bases are TGTGCCGGGGGGGTCGCCGACCCCCCCTACTTC. Amino acids: CAGGVADPPYF.

CDR3 residues: CASSLFDFVGVLGAFF. As DNA, the CDR3 is TGTGCCAGCAGCTTATTTGACTTTGTCGGGGTTCTCGGCGCTTTCTTT. The chain uses TRBV7-8 and TRBJ1-1; D ambiguous. CDR3 length equals 16 residues. V was pared by 2 bases and J by 11 bases, with 24 bases between. Looked up from germline, CDR1 is SGHVS and CDR2 is FQNEAQ.

CDR3 sequence (DNA): TGTGCCAGTAGGCCCTCAGGGTATCAAGAGACCCAGTACTTC. The encoded protein is CASRPSGYQETQYF. The gene calls are TRBV19 and TRBJ2-5, with D possibly being TRBD1 (5 bases). Trimming left V 6 bases short and J 2 bases short, with 13 bases between. The CDR3 extends over 14 amino acids. Germline CDR1 and CDR2: LNHDA and SQIVND (reference sequence).

Concerning this clone itself: Other DNA sequences within the sample encode an identical CDR3. The rearrangement links TRBV18 to TRBJ1-1, with a weak D call TRBD1 (5 bases). This CDR3 spans 13 amino acids. The germline V gene encodes CDR1 KGHSH and CDR2 LQKENI. Trimming stripped 5 bases from V and 1 base from J, with 8 bases between. CDR3: CASSSTENTEAFF. The CDR3, as DNA: TGTGCCAGCTCATCGACAGAGAACACTGAAGCTTTCTTT.

This clone was picked up one time. The CDR3 loop reads CASSAGTRQPQHF. CDR3 nucleotide sequence: TGTGCCAGTAGTGCGGGGACGCGGCAGCCCCAGCATTTT. This chain links TRBV19 with TRBJ1-5; D possibly corresponds to TRBD1 (5 bases). Germline V lookup: CDR1 LNHDA, CDR2 SQIVND (reference sequence). V was shortened by 5 bases and J by 7 bases, with 12 bases between the two germline ends. The CDR3 extends over 13 amino acids. Using reference TRBV19 and TRBJ1-5 for the parts outside the CDR3, the full variable domain is DGGITQSPKYLFRKEGQNVTLSCEQNLNHDAMYWYRQDPGQGLRLIYYSQIVNDFQKGDIAEGYSVSREKKESFPLTVTSAQKNPTAFYLCASSAGTRQPQHFGDGTRLSIL.

The chain joins TRBV3-1 (or the pseudogene TRBV3-2) to TRBJ2-5; D is uncertain. Trimming pared 1 base from V and 2 bases from J, leaving 14 bases between. This CDR3 region has 16 residues. In germline, CDR1 is LGHDT, CDR2 YNNKEL (reference sequence). Written as DNA, the CDR3 is TGTGCCAGCAGCCAAGGATTAGGAGCCCTTCAAGAGACCCAGTACTTC. Residues: CASSQGLGALQETQYF.

V gene TRBV7-9 combines with J gene TRBJ2-7; 7 bases are shared with TRBD1. This CDR3 spans 14 amino acids. The trim removed 5 bases at V and 7 bases at J, leaving 11 bases unmatched. Germline values: CDR1 SEHNR, CDR2 FQNEAQ (reference sequence). The CDR3 region has the DNA TGTGCCAGCAGCCCGCGGACAGGTCTAGATGAGCAGTACTTC. Translated, it gives CASSPRTGLDEQYF.

The gene calls are TRBV29-1 and TRBJ2-3, with D hard to call. The V gene's germline CDR1 is SQVTM and CDR2 ANQGSEA. This CDR3 region has 13 residues. V gave up 3 bases and J gave up 4 bases, with 11 bases separating them. The chain's CDR3 is CSVDTLRADTQYF. The CDR3 nucleotides are TGCAGCGTTGATACCCTTCGCGCAGATACGCAGTATTTT.

The CDR3 here is CASSLVPQQRDEAFF. DNA for the CDR3: TGTGCCAGCAGCTTAGTTCCGCAGCAGAGGGATGAAGCTTTCTTT. The chain couples TRBV7-9 to TRBJ1-1; no reliable D call. The V and J ends lost 1 base and 7 bases respectively, with 16 bases between them. Germline V CDR1 and CDR2: SEHNR, FQNEAQ (reference sequence). The CDR3 spans 15 residues.

V usage is TRBV6-5 and J usage is TRBJ1-1, with a possible D match to TRBD1 (5 bases). V was cut by 7 bases and J by 2 bases, with 8 bases left in between. This CDR3 comprises 12 residues. Germline CDR1 is MNHEY and CDR2 is SVGAGI. CDR3 residues: CASKGPNTEAFF. In DNA, the CDR3 is TGTGCCAGCAAGGGACCAAACACTGAAGCTTTCTTT.

The genes are TRBV7-6 and TRBJ2-3, with TRBD2 matching over 12 bases. Looked up from germline, CDR1 is SGHVS and CDR2 is FNYEAQ. V shed 5 bases, J shed 5 bases, and the junction held 8 bases outside the gene matches. The CDR3 is 16 amino acids. The chain's CDR3 is CASSQLAGGPGDTQYF. DNA of the CDR3: TGTGCCAGCAGCCAACTAGCGGGGGGCCCAGGAGATACGCAGTATTTT.

The chain couples TRBV19 to TRBJ1-4, with 9 nucleotides matching TRBD1. V lost 6 bases to trimming and J lost 7 bases; unmatched junction nucleotides: 9. Germline CDR1 is LNHDA and CDR2 is SQIVND (reference sequence). This CDR3 comprises 15 residues. This CDR3 reads CASREDRGLGEKLFF. In DNA form, the CDR3 reads TGTGCCAGTAGGGAGGACAGGGGATTGGGTGAAAAACTGTTTTTT. The full variable domain, with the rest looked up from reference TRBV19 and TRBJ1-4, is DGGITQSPKYLFRKEGQNVTLSCEQNLNHDAMYWYRQDPGQGLRLIYYSQIVNDFQKGDIAEGYSVSREKKESFPLTVTSAQKNPTAFYLCASREDRGLGEKLFFGSGTQLSVL.

The rearrangement links TRBV5-1 to TRBJ2-5, with D unresolved. The length of the CDR3 is 13 residues. The germline V and J ends were trimmed by 0 bases and 5 bases, with 8 bases remaining between them. CDR1 is SGHRS and CDR2 is YFSETQ in the germline V gene. CDR3: CASSLAIGETQYF. In DNA, the CDR3 is TGCGCCAGCAGCTTGGCCATCGGGGAGACCCAGTACTTC. Supplemented by reference TRBV5-1 and TRBJ2-5, the full variable domain reads KAGVTQTPRYLIKTRGQQVTLSCSPISGHRSVSWYQQTPGQGLQFLFEYFSETQRNKGNFPGRFSGRQFSNSRSEMNVSTLELGDSALYLCASSLAIGETQYFGPGTRLLVL.

The rearrangement uses TRBV9 and TRBJ2-3, with D unclear. Germline V gene data show CDR1 as SGDLS and CDR2 as YYNGEE. Deletions cut 3 bases from V and 6 bases from J, with 17 bases between. The CDR3 consists of 15 residues. The CDR3 loop is CASSEFSRDGDTQYF. CDR3 nucleotide sequence: TGTGCCAGCAGCGAATTTTCGCGCGACGGGGATACGCAGTATTTT. The variable domain in full, completed from reference TRBV9 and TRBJ2-3, reads DSGVTQTPKHLITATGQRVTLRCSPRSGDLSVYWYQQSLDQGLQFLIQYYNGEERAKGNILERFSAQQFPDLHSELNLSSLELGDSALYFCASSEFSRDGDTQYFGPGTRLTVL.

The V gene is TRBV5-4, the J gene TRBJ2-3; possibly TRBD2 for D (5 bases). The V end was cut by 4 bases, the J end by 1 base, with 19 bases between. CDR3 size: 17 residues. Germline lookup yields CDR1 SGHNT and CDR2 YYREEE (reference sequence). The CDR3 spells CASSLSILLGRTDTQYF. CDR3 nucleotides: TGTGCCAGCAGCCTCTCGATACTACTAGGGCGCACAGATACGCAGTATTTT.

This rearrangement joins TRBV15 to TRBJ1-1, with TRBD1 as a possible D gene (6 bases). V was clipped by 0 bases and J by 5 bases, with 13 bases between them. CDR3 size: 15 residues. The germline CDR1 and CDR2 sequences are LNHNV and YYDKDF (reference sequence). Here the CDR3 reads CATSRDLKGGTEAFF. Written as DNA, the CDR3 is TGTGCCACCAGCAGAGATCTGAAGGGGGGGACTGAAGCTTTCTTT.

This rearrangement joins TRBV27 to TRBJ1-2; the D gene is possibly TRBD1 (5 bases). CDR1 is MNHEY, CDR2 SMNVEV, per germline (reference sequence). The CDR3 runs 15 residues. With 3 bases removed from V and 0 bases from J, the gap between germline ends came to 11 bases. The CDR3 here is CASSFAGRANYGYTF. The CDR3 DNA sequence: TGTGCCAGCAGTTTTGCAGGGCGTGCTAACTATGGCTACACCTTC.

This sequence joins TRBV3-1 (or the pseudogene TRBV3-2) and TRBJ2-3, with D possibly being TRBD1 or TRBD2 (5 bases each). The germline V gene encodes CDR1 LGHDT and CDR2 YNNKEL (reference sequence). The CDR3 length is 14 residues. V lost 2 bases to trimming and J lost 2 bases, with 8 bases between them. The CDR3 nucleotides are TGTGCCAGCAGCCAACCTGGGACCACAGATACGCAGTATTTT. It yields the protein CASSQPGTTDTQYF.

V and J are TRBV7-8 and TRBJ2-5, with TRBD1 matching over 10 bases. Germline CDR1 SGHVS, CDR2 FQNEAQ. This CDR3 is 17 amino acids long. The ends lost 1 base at V and 5 bases at J; junction bases unmatched: 10. CDR3 loop: CASSLVARQGADETQYF. CDR3 DNA: TGTGCCAGCAGCTTAGTGGCCCGACAGGGGGCCGACGAGACCCAGTACTTC.

The chain combines TRBV11-2 with TRBJ2-3; the D gene is possibly TRBD2 (5 bases). V gave up 3 bases and J gave up 2 bases, with 6 bases separating them. Germline CDR1 reads SGHAT; CDR2 reads FQNNGV. The CDR3 spans 13 residues. CDR3 bases: TGTGCCAGCAGCTTCGGGGACACAGATACGCAGTATTTT. Amino acids: CASSFGDTDTQYF. Full variable domain (missing parts from reference TRBV11-2 and TRBJ2-3): EAGVAQSPRYKIIEKRQSVAFWCNPISGHATLYWYQQILGQGPKLLIQFQNNGVVDDSQLPKDRFSAERLKGVDSTLKIQPAKLEDSAVYLCASSFGDTDTQYFGPGTRLTVL.

The chain has TRBV23-1 and TRBJ2-7; no firm D call. TRBV23-1 is an ORF, and what it does is uncertain. This CDR3 is built from 15 residues. Trimming took 2 bases from V and 0 from J, leaving 11 bases between them. This CDR3 is CASSQRASSSYEQYF. The CDR3 region has the DNA TGCGCCAGCAGTCAACGGGCGTCGAGCTCCTACGAGCAGTACTTC.

The CDR3 DNA is TGTGCCAGCAGCTTAGCGTGGAGACACCGTCAAGAGACCCAGTACTTC. Translation gives CASSLAWRHRQETQYF. The chain employs TRBV7-9 and TRBJ2-5, with unresolved D. V lost 0 bases, J lost 2 bases, and 13 bases lay in between. The CDR3 sequence is 16 residues long. Per the germline V gene, CDR1 is SEHNR and CDR2 is FQNEAQ (reference sequence).

V gene TRBV10-2 combines with J gene TRBJ2-1, with 10 bases identical to TRBD2. Germline lookup yields CDR1 WSHSY and CDR2 SAAADI. This CDR3 has 15 residues. The ends lost 2 bases at V and 6 bases at J; junction bases unmatched: 4. The CDR3 sequence: CASSETAGGPNEQFF. CDR3 sequence (DNA): TGCGCCAGCAGTGAGACAGCGGGGGGGCCCAATGAGCAGTTCTTC.

This chain connects TRBV5-1 to TRBJ2-2; D perhaps matches TRBD1 (6 bases). V lost 0 bases and J 0 bases, leaving 6 bases between the germline ends. Looked up from germline, CDR1 is SGHRS and CDR2 is YFSETQ. The CDR3 is 15 residues long. The CDR3: CASSLAGANTGELFF. CDR3 DNA: TGCGCCAGCAGCTTGGCAGGGGCGAACACCGGGGAGCTGTTTTTT.